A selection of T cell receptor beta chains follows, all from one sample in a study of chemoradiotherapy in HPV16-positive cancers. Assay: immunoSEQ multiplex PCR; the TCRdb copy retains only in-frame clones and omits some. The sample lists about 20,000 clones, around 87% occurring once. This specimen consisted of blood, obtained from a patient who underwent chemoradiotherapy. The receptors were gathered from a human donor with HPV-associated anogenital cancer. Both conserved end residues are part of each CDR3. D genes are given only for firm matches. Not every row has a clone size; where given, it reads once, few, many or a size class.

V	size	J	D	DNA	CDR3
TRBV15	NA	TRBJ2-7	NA	TGTGCCACCAGCAGGGGGGCTGGCAGCTCCTACGAGCAGTACTTC	CATSRGAGSSYEQYF
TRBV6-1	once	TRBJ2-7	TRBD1	TGTGCCAGCAGGACTGGTCCGGGACAGGGGGCCGAGCAGTACTTC	CASRTGPGQGAEQYF
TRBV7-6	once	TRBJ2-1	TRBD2	TGTGCCAGCAGCTTAGCCCTGGGACTAGCGGGGGACAATGAGCAGTTCTTC	CASSLALGLAGDNEQFF
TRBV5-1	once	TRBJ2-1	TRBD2	TGCGCCAGCAGCCCACAATCCGGGACTAGCGGCCACGGTGAGCAGTTCTTC	CASSPQSGTSGHGEQFF
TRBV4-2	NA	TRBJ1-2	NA	TGTGCCAGCAGCCAAGATCTGTTGGAGGTCTATGGCTACACCTTC	CASSQDLLEVYGYTF
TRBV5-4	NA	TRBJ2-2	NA	TGTGCCAGCAGCCTAGGGGGTACCGGGGAGCTGTTTTTT	CASSLGGTGELFF
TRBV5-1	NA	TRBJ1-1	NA	TGCGCCAGCAGACTAAAGGACGGGAACACTGAAGCTTTCTTT	CASRLKDGNTEAFF
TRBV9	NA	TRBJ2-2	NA	TGTGCCAGCAGCGGGACCTCGAACACCGGGGAGCTGTTTTTT	CASSGTSNTGELFF
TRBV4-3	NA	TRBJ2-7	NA	TGCGCCAGCAGCCAAGGCAGGGATAACGAGCAGTACTTC	CASSQGRDNEQYF
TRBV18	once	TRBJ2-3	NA	TGTGCCAGCTCACCAGATGCGGTCACAGATACGCAGTATTTT	CASSPDAVTDTQYF
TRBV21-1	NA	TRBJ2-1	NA	TGTGCCAGCAGTAGCAAAAGACAGGGAAGGCTAAATGAGCAGTTCTTC	CASSSKRQGRLNEQFF
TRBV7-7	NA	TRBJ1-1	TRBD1	TGTGCTAGCAGCTTGGACAGGAGGTACACTGAAGCTTTCTTT	CASSLDRRYTEAFF
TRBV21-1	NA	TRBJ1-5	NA	TGTGCCAGCAGCTCTGGGACAGGAGGCAATCAGCCCCAGCATTTT	CASSSGTGGNQPQHF
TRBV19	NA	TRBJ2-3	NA	TGTGCCAGTAGACCCCGGGACGGAACAGATACGCAGTATTTT	CASRPRDGTDTQYF
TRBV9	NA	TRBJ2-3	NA	TGTGCCAGCAGTGACAGGAAATTTAGGGATACGCAGTATTTT	CASSDRKFRDTQYF
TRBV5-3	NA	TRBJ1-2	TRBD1	TGTGCCAGCAGCTTCCCGGACAGGGCGGCTGGCTACACCTTC	CASSFPDRAAGYTF
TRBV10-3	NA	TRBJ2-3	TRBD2	TGTGCCACGACCTTCGGGGCGGGAGTGGCAGATACGCAGTATTTT	CATTFGAGVADTQYF
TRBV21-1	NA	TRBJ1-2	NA	TGTGCCAGCAGCAAAGAGGGAGGGTTAGAATCAAACTATGGCTACACCTTC	CASSKEGGLESNYGYTF
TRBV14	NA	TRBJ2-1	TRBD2	TGTGCCAGCAGCCAAGCAGCGGGAGGAAGCAATGAGCAGTTCTTC	CASSQAAGGSNEQFF
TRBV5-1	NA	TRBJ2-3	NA	TGCGCCAGCAGCCGGAAACCAGGGGGAGGGGATACGCAGTATTTT	CASSRKPGGGDTQYF
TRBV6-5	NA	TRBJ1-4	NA	TGTGCCAGCAGCCCCGGGACCAAGGGTGAAAAACTGTTTTTT	CASSPGTKGEKLFF
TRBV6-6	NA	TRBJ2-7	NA	TGTGCCAGCAGTTACTCGGGGACCCTCTACGAGCAGTACTTC	CASSYSGTLYEQYF
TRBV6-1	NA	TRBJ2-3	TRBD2	TGTGCCAGCATGGCTAGCGGGACAGATACGCAGTATTTT	CASMASGTDTQYF
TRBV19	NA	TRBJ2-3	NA	TGTGCCAGGGACTCAGGGTGGACGACGCAGTATTTT	CARDSGWTTQYF
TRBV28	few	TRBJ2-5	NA	TGTGCCAGCAGCCCTGGGCAAGAGACCCAGTACTTC	CASSPGQETQYF
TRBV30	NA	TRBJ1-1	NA	TGTGCCTGGAGGGGGGACTCGAACACTGAAGCTTTCTTT	CAWRGDSNTEAFF
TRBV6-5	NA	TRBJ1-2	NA	TGTGCCAGCCAAAGTAACTATGGCTACACCTTC	CASQSNYGYTF
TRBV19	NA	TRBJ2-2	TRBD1	TGTGCCAGTAAAGAGGGACAGGGGAATACCGGGGAGCTGTTTTTT	CASKEGQGNTGELFF
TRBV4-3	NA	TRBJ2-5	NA	TGCGCCAGCAGCCAAGAAGCAAGGGAGACCCAGTACTTC	CASSQEARETQYF
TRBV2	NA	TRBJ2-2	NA	TGTGCCAGCAGTGAAACGAAGGGGGGCACCGGGGAGCTGTTTTTT	CASSETKGGTGELFF
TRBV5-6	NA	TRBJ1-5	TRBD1	TGTGCCAGCACCGCCTGGGACAGGGATGCTCAGCCCCAGCATTTT	CASTAWDRDAQPQHF
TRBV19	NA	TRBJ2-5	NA	TGTGCCAGTAGTTCTCAAGGGTGGGAGACCCAGTACTTC	CASSSQGWETQYF
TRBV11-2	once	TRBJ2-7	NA	TGTGCCAGCAGCTTGTATAGGTACGAGCAGTACTTC	CASSLYRYEQYF
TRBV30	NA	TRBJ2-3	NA	TGTGCCTGGAGTCATACAGATACGCAGTATTTT	CAWSHTDTQYF